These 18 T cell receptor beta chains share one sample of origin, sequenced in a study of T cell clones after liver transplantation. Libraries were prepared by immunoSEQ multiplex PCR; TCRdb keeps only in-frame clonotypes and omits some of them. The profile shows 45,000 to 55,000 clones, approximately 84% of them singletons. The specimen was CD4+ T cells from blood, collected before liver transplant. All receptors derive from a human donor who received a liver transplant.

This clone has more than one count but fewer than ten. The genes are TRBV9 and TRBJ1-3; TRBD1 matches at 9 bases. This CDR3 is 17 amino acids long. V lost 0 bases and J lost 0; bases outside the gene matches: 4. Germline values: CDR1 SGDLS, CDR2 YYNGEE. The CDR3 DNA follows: TGTGCCAGCAGCGTAGTAGCGGGACAGGGCTCTGGAAACACCATATATTTT. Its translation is CASSVVAGQGSGNTIYF. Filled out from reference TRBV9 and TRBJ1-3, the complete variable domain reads DSGVTQTPKHLITATGQRVTLRCSPRSGDLSVYWYQQSLDQGLQFLIQYYNGEERAKGNILERFSAQQFPDLHSELNLSSLELGDSALYFCASSVVAGQGSGNTIYFGEGSWLTVV.

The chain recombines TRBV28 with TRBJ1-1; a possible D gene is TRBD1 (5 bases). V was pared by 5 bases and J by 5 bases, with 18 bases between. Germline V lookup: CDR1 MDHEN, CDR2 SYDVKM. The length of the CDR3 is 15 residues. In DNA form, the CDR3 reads TGTGCCAGCAGTCCCGCCGGGGGGGAGATAACTGAAGCTTTCTTT. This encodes CASSPAGGEITEAFF.

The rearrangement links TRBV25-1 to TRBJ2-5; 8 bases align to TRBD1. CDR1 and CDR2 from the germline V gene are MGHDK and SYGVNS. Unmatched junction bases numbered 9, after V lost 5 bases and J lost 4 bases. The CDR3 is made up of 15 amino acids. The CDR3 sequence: CASSLMTGAGETQYF. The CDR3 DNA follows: TGTGCCAGCAGTCTAATGACAGGGGCTGGAGAGACCCAGTACTTC.

CDR3 coding DNA: TGTGCCAGCAGTGACAGCAGGGTCCCTGAAGCTTTCTTT. This gives the protein CASSDSRVPEAFF. The chain uses TRBV2 and TRBJ1-1; D is perhaps TRBD1 (5 bases). The CDR3 loop spans 13 amino acids. With 3 bases removed from V and 6 bases from J, the gap between germline ends came to 11 bases. Germline CDR1 is SNHLY and CDR2 is FYNNEI.

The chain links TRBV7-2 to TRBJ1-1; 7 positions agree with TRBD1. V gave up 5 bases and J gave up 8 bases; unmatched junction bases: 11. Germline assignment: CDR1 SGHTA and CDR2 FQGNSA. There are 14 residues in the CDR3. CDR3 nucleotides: TGTGCCAGCAGCAGACAGGGACTCGTTACAGAAGCTTTCTTT. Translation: CASSRQGLVTEAFF.

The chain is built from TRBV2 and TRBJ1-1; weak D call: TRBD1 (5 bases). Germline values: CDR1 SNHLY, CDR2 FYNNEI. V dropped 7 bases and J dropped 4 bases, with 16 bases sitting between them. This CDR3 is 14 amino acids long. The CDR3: CASTGGSRGTEAFF. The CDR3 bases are TGTGCCAGCACTGGGGGAAGCCGGGGCACTGAAGCTTTCTTT.

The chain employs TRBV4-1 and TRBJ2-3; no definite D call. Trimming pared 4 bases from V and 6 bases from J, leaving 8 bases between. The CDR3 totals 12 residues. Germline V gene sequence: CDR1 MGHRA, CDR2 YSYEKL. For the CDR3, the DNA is TGCGCCAGCAGCCTCAACGGCGATACGCAGTATTTT. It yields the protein CASSLNGDTQYF.

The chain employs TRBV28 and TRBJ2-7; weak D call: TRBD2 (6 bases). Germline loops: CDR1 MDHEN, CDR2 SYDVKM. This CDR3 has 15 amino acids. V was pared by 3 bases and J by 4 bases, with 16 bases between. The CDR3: CASSFWRDKEYEQYF. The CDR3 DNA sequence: TGTGCCAGCAGTTTCTGGCGGGATAAAGAATACGAGCAGTACTTC.

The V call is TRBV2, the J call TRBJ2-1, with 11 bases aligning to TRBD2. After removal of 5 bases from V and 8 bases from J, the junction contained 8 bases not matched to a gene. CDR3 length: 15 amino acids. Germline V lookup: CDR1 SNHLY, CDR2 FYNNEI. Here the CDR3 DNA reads TGTGCCAGCAGTCGACTAGCGGGGTCTTGGGATGAGCAGTTCTTC. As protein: CASSRLAGSWDEQFF.

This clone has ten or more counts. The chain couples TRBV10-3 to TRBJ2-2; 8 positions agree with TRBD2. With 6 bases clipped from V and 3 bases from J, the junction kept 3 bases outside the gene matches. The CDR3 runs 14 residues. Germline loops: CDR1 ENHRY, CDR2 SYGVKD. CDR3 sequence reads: CAISGGADTGELFF. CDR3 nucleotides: TGTGCCATCAGCGGGGGGGCGGACACCGGGGAGCTGTTTTTT.

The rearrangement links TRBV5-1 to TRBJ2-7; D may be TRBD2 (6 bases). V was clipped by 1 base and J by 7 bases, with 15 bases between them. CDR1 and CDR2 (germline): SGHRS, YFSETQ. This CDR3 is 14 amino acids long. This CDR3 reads CASSLFGGVEEQYF. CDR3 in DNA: TGCGCCAGCAGCTTGTTTGGAGGGGTCGAGGAGCAGTACTTC.

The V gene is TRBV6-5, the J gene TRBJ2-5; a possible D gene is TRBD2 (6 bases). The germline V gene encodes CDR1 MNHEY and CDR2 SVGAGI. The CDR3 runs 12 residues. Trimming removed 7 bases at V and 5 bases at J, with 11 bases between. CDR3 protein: CASKGGYETQYF. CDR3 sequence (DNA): TGTGCCAGCAAGGGAGGCTATGAGACCCAGTACTTC.

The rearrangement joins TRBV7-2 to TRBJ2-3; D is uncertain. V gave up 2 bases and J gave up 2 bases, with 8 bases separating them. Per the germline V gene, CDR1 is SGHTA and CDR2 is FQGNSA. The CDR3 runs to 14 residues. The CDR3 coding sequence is TGTGCCAGCAGCTTAAGGAGTAACACAGATACGCAGTATTTT. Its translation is CASSLRSNTDTQYF.

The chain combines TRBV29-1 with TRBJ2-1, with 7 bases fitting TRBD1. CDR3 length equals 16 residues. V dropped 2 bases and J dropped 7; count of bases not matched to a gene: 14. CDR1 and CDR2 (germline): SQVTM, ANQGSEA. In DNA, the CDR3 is TGCAGCGTTGAAATTAGGCCCGGGACAGTGAGAAATGAGCAGTTCTTC. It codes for CSVEIRPGTVRNEQFF.

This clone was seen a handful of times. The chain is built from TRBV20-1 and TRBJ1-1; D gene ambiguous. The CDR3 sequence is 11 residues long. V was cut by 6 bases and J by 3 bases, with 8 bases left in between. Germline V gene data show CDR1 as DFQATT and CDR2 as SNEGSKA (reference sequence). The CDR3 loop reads CSAKRDTEAFF. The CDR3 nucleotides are TGCAGTGCCAAGCGGGACACTGAAGCTTTCTTT.

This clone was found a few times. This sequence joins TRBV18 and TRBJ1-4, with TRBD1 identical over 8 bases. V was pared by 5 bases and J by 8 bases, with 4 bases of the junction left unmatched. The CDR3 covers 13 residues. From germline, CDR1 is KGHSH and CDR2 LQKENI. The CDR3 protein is CASSEDRGEKLFF. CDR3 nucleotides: TGTGCCAGCTCAGAAGACAGGGGAGAAAAACTGTTTTTT.

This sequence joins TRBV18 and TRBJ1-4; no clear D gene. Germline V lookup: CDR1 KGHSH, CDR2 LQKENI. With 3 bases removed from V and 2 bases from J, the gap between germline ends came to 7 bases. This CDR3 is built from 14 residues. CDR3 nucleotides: TGTGCCAGCTCACCCGAGGCTACTAATGAAAAACTGTTTTTT. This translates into CASSPEATNEKLFF.

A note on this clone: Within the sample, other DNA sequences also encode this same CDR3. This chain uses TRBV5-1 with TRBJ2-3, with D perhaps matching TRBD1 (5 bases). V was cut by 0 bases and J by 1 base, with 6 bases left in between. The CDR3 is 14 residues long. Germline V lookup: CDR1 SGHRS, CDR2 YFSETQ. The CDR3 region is CASSLGQRTDTQYF. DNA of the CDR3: TGCGCCAGCAGCTTGGGACAGCGCACAGATACGCAGTATTTT. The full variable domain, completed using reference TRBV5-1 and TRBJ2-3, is KAGVTQTPRYLIKTRGQQVTLSCSPISGHRSVSWYQQTPGQGLQFLFEYFSETQRNKGNFPGRFSGRQFSNSRSEMNVSTLELGDSALYLCASSLGQRTDTQYFGPGTRLTVL.